This TCR beta chain came from a study of blood T cell repertoires in COVID-19. Method: immunoSEQ multiplex PCR; TCRdb's copy keeps in-frame clones and lacks some. The table lists around 180,000 clones, around 88% of them singletons. Per germline, CDR1 LGHNA and CDR2 YNFKEQ. The CDR3 is 14 amino acids. Deletions cut 1 base from V and 4 bases from J, with 11 bases between. V gene TRBV4-2 combines with J gene TRBJ2-7; a weak D match, TRBD1 (6 bases). Sequenced input: peripheral blood. This clonotype originated in a woman under 40 with acute or convalescent COVID-19. Written as DNA, the CDR3 is TGTGCCAGCAGCCAAGGGCAGGGGATGTACGAGCAGTACTTC. It encodes CASSQGQGMYEQYF.